This record looks at one T cell receptor beta chain sequence and its context. These data come from a study of shared T cell receptors in the human thymus. This CDR3 is 16 amino acids long. Germline trimming cut 6 bases from V and 2 bases from J; bases unmatched to any gene: 5. Germline assignment: CDR1 MNHEY and CDR2 SMNVEV (reference sequence). Repertoires were generated with immunoSEQ multiplex PCR, while TCRdb's copy carries only in-frame clones and drops some. The table has roughly 550,000 clones, 75% to 85% seen once. The same specimen was also included in a second study, on human thymus T cells. That paper notes: Thymus tissue for the work was resected from patients undergoing corrective heart surgery.

This TCR was sampled from a boy under two years old with a congenital heart defect. The chain joins TRBV27 to TRBJ2-3, with TRBD2 identical over 13 bases. Input material: thymocytes. In DNA, the CDR3 is TGTGCCAGCAGCTCGGGACTAGCGGGGCACACAGATACGCAGTATTTT. Protein sequence: CASSSGLAGHTDTQYF.